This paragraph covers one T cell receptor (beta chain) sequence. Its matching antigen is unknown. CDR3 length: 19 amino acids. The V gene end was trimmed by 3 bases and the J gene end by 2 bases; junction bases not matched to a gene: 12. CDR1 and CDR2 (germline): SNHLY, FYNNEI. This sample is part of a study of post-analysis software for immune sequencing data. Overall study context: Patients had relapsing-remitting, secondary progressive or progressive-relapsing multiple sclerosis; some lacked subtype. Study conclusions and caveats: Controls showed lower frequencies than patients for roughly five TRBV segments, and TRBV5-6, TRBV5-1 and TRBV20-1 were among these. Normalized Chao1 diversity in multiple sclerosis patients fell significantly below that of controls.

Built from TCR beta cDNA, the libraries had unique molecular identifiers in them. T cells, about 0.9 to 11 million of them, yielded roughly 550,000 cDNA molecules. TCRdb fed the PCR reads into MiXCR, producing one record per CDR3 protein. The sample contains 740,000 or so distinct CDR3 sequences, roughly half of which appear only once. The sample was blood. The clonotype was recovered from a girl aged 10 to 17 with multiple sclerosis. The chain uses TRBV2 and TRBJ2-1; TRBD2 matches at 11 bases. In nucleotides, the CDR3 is TGTGCCAGCAGTGAGGCGGCTAGCGGGAGGAGAACGCCCTACAATGAGCAGTTCTTC. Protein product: CASSEAASGRRTPYNEQFF.